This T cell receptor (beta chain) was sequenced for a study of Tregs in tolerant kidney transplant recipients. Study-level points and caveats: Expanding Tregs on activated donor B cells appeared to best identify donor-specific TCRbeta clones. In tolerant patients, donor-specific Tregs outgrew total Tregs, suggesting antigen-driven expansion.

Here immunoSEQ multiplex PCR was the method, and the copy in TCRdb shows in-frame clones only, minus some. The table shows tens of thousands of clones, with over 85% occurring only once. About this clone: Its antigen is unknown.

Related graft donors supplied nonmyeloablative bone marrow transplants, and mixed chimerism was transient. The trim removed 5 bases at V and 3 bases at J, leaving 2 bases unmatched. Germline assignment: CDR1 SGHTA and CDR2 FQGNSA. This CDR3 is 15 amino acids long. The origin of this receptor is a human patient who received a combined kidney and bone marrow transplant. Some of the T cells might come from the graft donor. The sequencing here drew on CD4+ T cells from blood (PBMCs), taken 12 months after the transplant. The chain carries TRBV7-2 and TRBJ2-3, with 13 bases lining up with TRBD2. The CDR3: CASSMTSGGTDTQYF. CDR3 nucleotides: TGTGCCAGCAGCATGACTAGCGGGGGGACAGATACGCAGTATTTT.